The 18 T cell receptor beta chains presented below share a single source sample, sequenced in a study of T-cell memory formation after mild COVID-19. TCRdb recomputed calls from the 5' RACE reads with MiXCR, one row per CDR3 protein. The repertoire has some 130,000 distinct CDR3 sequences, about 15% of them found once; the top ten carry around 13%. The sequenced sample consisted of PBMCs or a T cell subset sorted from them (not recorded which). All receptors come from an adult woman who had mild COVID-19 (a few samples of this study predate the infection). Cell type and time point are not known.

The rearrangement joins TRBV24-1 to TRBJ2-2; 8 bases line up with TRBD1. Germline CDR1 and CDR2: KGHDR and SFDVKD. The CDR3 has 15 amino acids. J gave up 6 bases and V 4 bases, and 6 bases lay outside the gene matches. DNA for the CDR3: TGTGCCACCAGTGACCCGGACAGGGAGGCCGGGGAGCTGTTTTTT. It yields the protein CATSDPDREAGELFF.

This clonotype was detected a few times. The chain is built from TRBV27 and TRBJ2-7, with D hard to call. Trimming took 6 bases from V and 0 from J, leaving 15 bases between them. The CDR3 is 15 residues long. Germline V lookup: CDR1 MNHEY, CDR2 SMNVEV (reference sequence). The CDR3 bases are TGTGCCAGCAGAATGGACCGTTGGAGCTCCTACGAGCAGTACTTC. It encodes CASRMDRWSSYEQYF.

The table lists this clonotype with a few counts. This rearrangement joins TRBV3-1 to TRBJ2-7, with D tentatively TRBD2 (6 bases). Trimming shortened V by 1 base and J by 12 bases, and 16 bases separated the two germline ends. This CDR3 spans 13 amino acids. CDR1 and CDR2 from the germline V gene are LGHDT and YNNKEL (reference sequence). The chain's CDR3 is CASSQGNRAGRYF. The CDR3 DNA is TGTGCCAGCAGCCAAGGCAATCGGGCGGGGAGGTACTTC.

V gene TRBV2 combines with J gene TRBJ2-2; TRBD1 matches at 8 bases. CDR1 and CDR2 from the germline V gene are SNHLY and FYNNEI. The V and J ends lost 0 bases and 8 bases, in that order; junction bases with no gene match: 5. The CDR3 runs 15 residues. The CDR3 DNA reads TGTGCCAGCAGTGAAGCCGGCAGGGGGCGAGGGGAGCTGTTTTTT. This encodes CASSEAGRGRGELFF.

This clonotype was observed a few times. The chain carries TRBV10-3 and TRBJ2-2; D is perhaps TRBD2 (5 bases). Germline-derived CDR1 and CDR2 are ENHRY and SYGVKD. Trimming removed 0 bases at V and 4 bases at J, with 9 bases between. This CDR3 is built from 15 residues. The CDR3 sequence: CAISESLGSTGELFF. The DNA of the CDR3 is TGTGCCATCAGTGAGTCTCTAGGGAGCACCGGGGAGCTGTTTTTT.

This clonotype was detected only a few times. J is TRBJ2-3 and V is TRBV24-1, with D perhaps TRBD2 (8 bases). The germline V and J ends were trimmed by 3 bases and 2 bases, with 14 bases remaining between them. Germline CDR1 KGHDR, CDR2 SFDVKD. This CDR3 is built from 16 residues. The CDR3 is CATSDRQGLVTDTQYF. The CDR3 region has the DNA TGTGCCACCAGTGATCGACAGGGACTAGTCACAGATACGCAGTATTTT.

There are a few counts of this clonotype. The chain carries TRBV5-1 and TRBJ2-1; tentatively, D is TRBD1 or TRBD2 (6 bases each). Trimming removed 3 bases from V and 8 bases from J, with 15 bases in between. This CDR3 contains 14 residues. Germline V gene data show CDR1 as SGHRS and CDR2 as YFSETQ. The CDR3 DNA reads TGCGCCAGCAGCTGGTTCCCGGGGGCTGATGAGCAGTTCTTC. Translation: CASSWFPGADEQFF. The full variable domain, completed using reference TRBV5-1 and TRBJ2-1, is KAGVTQTPRYLIKTRGQQVTLSCSPISGHRSVSWYQQTPGQGLQFLFEYFSETQRNKGNFPGRFSGRQFSNSRSEMNVSTLELGDSALYLCASSWFPGADEQFFGPGTRLTVL.

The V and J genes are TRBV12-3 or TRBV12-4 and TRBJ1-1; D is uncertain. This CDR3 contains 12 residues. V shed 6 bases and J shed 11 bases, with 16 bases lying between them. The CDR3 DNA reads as TGTGCCAGCAGCACCCGAATGGGTGCGGCTTTCTTT. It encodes CASSTRMGAAFF.

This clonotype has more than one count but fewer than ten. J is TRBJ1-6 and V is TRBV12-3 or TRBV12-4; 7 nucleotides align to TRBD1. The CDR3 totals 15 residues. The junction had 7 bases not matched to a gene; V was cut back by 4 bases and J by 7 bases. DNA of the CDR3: TGTGCCAGCAGTTCAAAGACAGGGTACAATTCACCCCTCCACTTT. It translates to CASSSKTGYNSPLHF.

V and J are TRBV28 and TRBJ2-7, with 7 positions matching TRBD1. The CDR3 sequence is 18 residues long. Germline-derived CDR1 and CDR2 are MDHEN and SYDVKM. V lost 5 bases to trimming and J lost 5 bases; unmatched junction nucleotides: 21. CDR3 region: CASSLRSPYDRVTHEQYF. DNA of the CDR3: TGTGCCAGCAGTCTCCGTTCCCCCTATGACAGGGTAACGCACGAGCAGTACTTC.

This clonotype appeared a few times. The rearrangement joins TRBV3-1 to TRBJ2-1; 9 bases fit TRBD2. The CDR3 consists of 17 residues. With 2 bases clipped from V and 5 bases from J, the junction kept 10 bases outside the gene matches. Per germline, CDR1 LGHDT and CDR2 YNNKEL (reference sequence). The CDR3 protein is CASSQLAGGPAHNEQFF. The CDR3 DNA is TGTGCCAGCAGCCAATTGGCGGGGGGGCCCGCCCACAATGAGCAGTTCTTC.

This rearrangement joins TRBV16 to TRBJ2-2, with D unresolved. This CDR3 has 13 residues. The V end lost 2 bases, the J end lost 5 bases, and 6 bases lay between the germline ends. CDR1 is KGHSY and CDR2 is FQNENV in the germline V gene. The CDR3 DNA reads TGTGCCAGCAGCCAAATGGGAACCGGGGAGCTGTTTTTT. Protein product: CASSQMGTGELFF.

CDR3: CASSSHPGQGAFF. The DNA for the CDR3 is TGTGCCAGCAGCTCCCACCCGGGACAGGGAGCTTTCTTT. The chain uses TRBV7-9 and TRBJ1-1, with TRBD1 identical over 9 bases. With V trimmed by 4 bases and J by 10 bases, 7 bases remained unmatched. This CDR3 comprises 13 residues. Germline V lookup: CDR1 SEHNR, CDR2 FQNEAQ (reference sequence).

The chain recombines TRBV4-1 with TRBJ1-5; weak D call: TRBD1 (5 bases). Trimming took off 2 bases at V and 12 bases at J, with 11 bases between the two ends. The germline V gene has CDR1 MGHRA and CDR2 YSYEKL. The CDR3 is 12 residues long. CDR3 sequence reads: CASSQTWGIQHF. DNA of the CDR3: TGCGCCAGCAGCCAAACATGGGGGATCCAGCATTTT.

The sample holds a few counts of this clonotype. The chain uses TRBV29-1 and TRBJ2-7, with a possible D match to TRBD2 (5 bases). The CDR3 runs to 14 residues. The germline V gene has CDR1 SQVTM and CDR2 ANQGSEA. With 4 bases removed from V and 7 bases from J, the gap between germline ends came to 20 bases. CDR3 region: CSVADWQRPGEQYF. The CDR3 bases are TGCAGCGTTGCCGATTGGCAGCGGCCAGGAGAGCAGTACTTC.

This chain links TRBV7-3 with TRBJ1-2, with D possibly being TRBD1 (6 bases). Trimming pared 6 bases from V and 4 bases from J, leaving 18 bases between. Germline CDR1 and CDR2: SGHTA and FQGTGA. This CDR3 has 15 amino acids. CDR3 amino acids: CASSLTGGPGYGYTF. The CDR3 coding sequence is TGTGCCAGCAGTCTAACCGGGGGCCCTGGCTATGGCTACACCTTC. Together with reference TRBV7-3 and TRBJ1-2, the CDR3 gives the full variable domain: GAGVSQTPSNKVTEKGKYVELRCDPISGHTALYWYRQSLGQGPEFLIYFQGTGAADDSGLPNDRFFAVRPEGSVSTLKIQRTERGDSAVYLCASSLTGGPGYGYTFGSGTRLTVV.

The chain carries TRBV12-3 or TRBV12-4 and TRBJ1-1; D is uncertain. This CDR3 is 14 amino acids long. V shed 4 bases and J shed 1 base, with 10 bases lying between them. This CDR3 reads CASSSRTGNTEAFF. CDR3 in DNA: TGTGCCAGCAGTTCAAGGACGGGGAACACTGAAGCTTTCTTT.

CDR3 DNA: TGTGCCAGCAGTTGTCCCCTTAGCGGGAGGGCCTTGAATGAGCAGTTCTTC. Its translation is CASSCPLSGRALNEQFF. The chain combines TRBV6-9 with TRBJ2-1; 11 bases align to TRBD2. Germline trimming cut 4 bases from V and 7 bases from J; bases unmatched to any gene: 12. The CDR3 has 17 amino acids. The germline V gene encodes CDR1 MNHGY and CDR2 SVAAGI.